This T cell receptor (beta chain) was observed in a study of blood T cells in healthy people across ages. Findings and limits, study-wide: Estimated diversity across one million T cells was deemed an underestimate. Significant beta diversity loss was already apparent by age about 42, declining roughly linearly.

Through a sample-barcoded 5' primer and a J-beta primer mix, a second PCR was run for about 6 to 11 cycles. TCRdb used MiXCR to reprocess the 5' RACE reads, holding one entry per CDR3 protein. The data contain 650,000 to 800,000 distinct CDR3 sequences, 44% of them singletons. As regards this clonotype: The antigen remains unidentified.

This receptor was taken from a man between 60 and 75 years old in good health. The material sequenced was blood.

The CDR3 nucleotides are TGTGCCACCAGCAGACAGGGCACCCTAGTGACCCAGTACTTC. It encodes CATSRQGTLVTQYF. This chain connects TRBV15 to TRBJ2-7; a possible D gene is TRBD1 (5 bases). The closer fit of TRBJ2-5 to the DNA end suggests the J call may be wrong. This CDR3 has 14 amino acids. The germline V gene has CDR1 LNHNV and CDR2 YYDKDF (reference sequence).